Each of the 18 T cell receptor beta chains below was sequenced from the same sample in a study of graft-versus-host responses after intestinal transplantation. These receptors' targets are unknown. Clones were read by immunoSEQ multiplex PCR, and TCRdb kept only the in-frame ones, dropping some. The sample yields 80,000 to 100,000 clones, 80% to 95% seen once. This material consisted of unstimulated CD4+ T cells sorted from spleen or lymph node cells, taken before intestinal transplant. These receptors were taken from a human donor who received an intestinal transplant.

The rearrangement joins TRBV30 to TRBJ1-3; 8 bases match TRBD1. This CDR3 is 14 amino acids long. Trimming cost V 2 bases and J 0 bases; bases outside gene matches: 0. Germline-derived CDR1 and CDR2 are GTSNPN and SVGIG (reference sequence). The CDR3 loop is CAWSTGGSGNTIYF. The CDR3 coding sequence is TGTGCCTGGAGTACAGGGGGCTCTGGAAACACCATATATTTT. Variable domain in full (rest from reference TRBV30 and TRBJ1-3): SQTIHQWPATLVQPVGSPLSLECTVEGTSNPNLYWYRQAAGRGLQLLFYSVGIGQISSEVPQNLSASRPQDRQFILSSKKLLLSDSGFYLCAWSTGGSGNTIYFGEGSWLTVV.

The chain employs TRBV18 and TRBJ2-7, with D maybe TRBD2 (5 bases). V was pared by 3 bases and J by 6 bases, with 9 bases between. From germline, CDR1 is KGHSH and CDR2 LQKENI. The CDR3 sequence is 12 residues long. The CDR3 DNA reads TGTGCCAGCTCACCGACTATATCCGAGCAGTACTTC. This codes for CASSPTISEQYF.

The chain has TRBV7-2 and TRBJ1-2; 10 positions match TRBD1. Germline CDR1 reads SGHTA; CDR2 reads FQGNSA. V shed 1 base, J shed 7 bases, and the junction held 12 bases outside the gene matches. This CDR3 has 17 residues. This CDR3 reads CASSLDPSRQGAVGYTF. CDR3 nucleotides: TGTGCCAGCAGCTTAGATCCGTCAAGACAGGGGGCGGTTGGCTACACCTTC.

The chain has TRBV6-5 and TRBJ2-5; TRBD2 is a possible D gene (6 bases). Looked up from germline, CDR1 is MNHEY and CDR2 is SVGAGI. The CDR3 has 14 residues. V was cut by 0 bases and J by 5 bases, with 10 bases left in between. CDR3: CASSYSGGVETQYF. In DNA form, the CDR3 reads TGTGCCAGCAGTTACTCGGGGGGAGTGGAGACCCAGTACTTC.

The chain has TRBV30 and TRBJ1-1, with D perhaps matching TRBD1 (6 bases). The CDR3 covers 16 residues. Germline-derived CDR1 and CDR2 are GTSNPN and SVGIG (reference sequence). V shed 1 base and J shed 1 base, with 16 bases lying between them. CDR3 sequence: CAWSGSMWGRNTEAFF. The CDR3 bases are TGTGCCTGGAGTGGGTCTATGTGGGGGCGGAACACTGAAGCTTTCTTT.

The genes are TRBV6-1 and TRBJ1-5, with 7 bases lining up with TRBD1. The J segment lost 5 bases and the V segment lost 7 bases, leaving 8 bases of the junction unmatched. This CDR3 is built from 14 residues. CDR1 and CDR2 (germline): MNHNS, SASEGT. The chain's CDR3 is CASIETGFDQPQHF. DNA for the CDR3: TGTGCCAGCATCGAGACAGGGTTTGATCAGCCCCAGCATTTT.

The chain links TRBV5-6 to TRBJ1-6; 7 bases line up with TRBD1. The V gene's germline CDR1 is SGHDT and CDR2 YYEEEE. This CDR3 has 14 residues. V lost 9 bases, J lost 6 bases, and 9 bases stayed unmatched. The CDR3 protein is CATTRQGRNSPLHF. In DNA, the CDR3 is TGTGCCACCACCCGACAGGGCCGTAATTCACCCCTCCACTTT.

The J gene is TRBJ1-3, the V gene TRBV18; 7 bases agree with TRBD1. The CDR3 sequence is 16 residues long. Germline CDR1 is KGHSH and CDR2 is LQKENI. With V trimmed by 6 bases and J by 0 bases, 8 bases remained unmatched. This CDR3 is CASSQGQTDSGNTIYF. The CDR3 nucleotides read TGTGCCAGCTCCCAGGGACAGACTGACTCTGGAAACACCATATATTTT.

V gene TRBV30 combines with J gene TRBJ1-6; D perhaps matches TRBD1 (5 bases). V was cut by 0 bases and J by 2 bases, with 8 bases left in between. The length of the CDR3 is 15 residues. Germline V gene lookup returns CDR1 GTSNPN and CDR2 SVGIG (reference sequence). CDR3 DNA sequence: TGTGCCTGGAGTGTCGGAGGGGCCTATAATTCACCCCTCCACTTT. Amino acids: CAWSVGGAYNSPLHF.

This sequence joins TRBV5-1 and TRBJ1-1; a possible D gene is TRBD1 (6 bases). This CDR3 is built from 14 residues. V was shortened by 3 bases and J by 4 bases, with 13 bases between the two germline ends. Germline V gene lookup returns CDR1 SGHRS and CDR2 YFSETQ. The CDR3 DNA sequence: TGCGCCAGCAGCTACCTACAGGGCGGCACTGAAGCTTTCTTT. This codes for CASSYLQGGTEAFF. Drawing the rest from reference TRBV5-1 and TRBJ1-1, the complete variable domain is KAGVTQTPRYLIKTRGQQVTLSCSPISGHRSVSWYQQTPGQGLQFLFEYFSETQRNKGNFPGRFSGRQFSNSRSEMNVSTLELGDSALYLCASSYLQGGTEAFFGQGTRLTVV.

The chain uses TRBV5-1 and TRBJ2-5; D call uncertain. Germline V lookup: CDR1 SGHRS, CDR2 YFSETQ. V gave up 2 bases and J gave up 3 bases, with 14 bases separating them. CDR3 length equals 15 residues. CDR3 loop: CASSFASTSEETQYF. The DNA for the CDR3 is TGCGCCAGCAGCTTCGCCTCAACAAGCGAAGAGACCCAGTACTTC.

The chain uses TRBV6-1 and TRBJ1-2; D is undetermined. The V and J ends lost 4 bases and 4 bases respectively, with 7 bases between them. The CDR3 runs 12 residues. Germline V gene sequence: CDR1 MNHNS, CDR2 SASEGT. CDR3 nucleotides: TGTGCCAGCAGTGCCGAGGTCTATGGCTACACCTTC. Translating gives CASSAEVYGYTF.

The rearrangement joins TRBV4-2 to TRBJ2-3; 8 bases are a match to TRBD2. J lost 2 bases, V lost 0 bases, and 7 bases had no gene match. The CDR3 covers 17 residues. CDR1 and CDR2 from the germline V gene are LGHNA and YNFKEQ. The DNA for the CDR3 is TGTGCCAGCAGCCAAGATGTGGCGGGGGGTCCCACAGATACGCAGTATTTT. It specifies CASSQDVAGGPTDTQYF.

This chain joins TRBV15 and TRBJ1-4; the D is unclear. V lost 3 bases and J 7 bases, leaving 15 bases between the germline ends. This CDR3 contains 15 residues. From germline, CDR1 is LNHNV and CDR2 YYDKDF (reference sequence). The CDR3 nucleotides are TGTGCCACCAGCAGCCGGGCCGGGGAGATTGAAAAACTGTTTTTT. Residues: CATSSRAGEIEKLFF. Full variable domain (outside the CDR3, taken from reference TRBV15 and TRBJ1-4): DAMVIQNPRYQVTQFGKPVTLSCSQTLNHNVMYWYQQKSSQAPKLLFHYYDKDFNNEADTPDNFQSRRPNTSFCFLDIRSPGLGDTAMYLCATSSRAGEIEKLFFGSGTQLSVL.

The chain recombines TRBV6-5 with TRBJ1-6; no reliable D call. The CDR3 extends over 12 amino acids. Trimming took 1 base from V and 8 from J, leaving 3 bases between them. Germline-derived CDR1 and CDR2 are MNHEY and SVGAGI. The CDR3 DNA follows: TGTGCCAGCAGTTACTTCGATTCACCCCTCCACTTT. Protein sequence: CASSYFDSPLHF.

The genes are TRBV27 and TRBJ2-7; 10 nucleotides agree with TRBD1. The CDR3 sequence is 17 residues long. Germline V CDR1 and CDR2: MNHEY, SMNVEV (reference sequence). V trimming: 5 bases; J trimming: 1 base; junction bases outside the gene matches: 11. Here the CDR3 DNA reads TGTGCCAGCAGTAGACATCCTGGACAGGGGGGGTCCTACGAGCAGTACTTC. Protein: CASSRHPGQGGSYEQYF.

This clone has only one observation. The chain has TRBV6-1 and TRBJ2-5; D unclear. The CDR3 has 14 residues. V was pared by 1 base and J by 5 bases, with 11 bases between. Germline CDR1 reads MNHNS; CDR2 reads SASEGT. CDR3 DNA: TGTGCCAGCAGTGAAGTGAGCAGGTGGGAGACCCAGTACTTC. Translation: CASSEVSRWETQYF.

The chain's CDR3 is CASSYSELQGSFGYTF. CDR3 DNA sequence: TGTGCCAGCAGTTACTCGGAGCTACAGGGATCTTTTGGCTACACCTTC. J is TRBJ1-2 and V is TRBV6-5, with D maybe TRBD1 (6 bases). This CDR3 is 16 amino acids long. Trimming stripped 0 bases from V and 7 bases from J, with 18 bases between. Per the germline V gene, CDR1 is MNHEY and CDR2 is SVGAGI.